The 4 T cell receptor beta chains below come from one sample, sequenced in a study of T-cell reconstitution after alpha-beta-depleted transplantation in children. A TCRbeta library incorporating unique molecular identifiers was prepared. TCRdb used MiXCR to reprocess the PCR reads, holding one entry per CDR3 protein. The table has 200,000 to 250,000 distinct CDR3 sequences, under 13% seen once; the top ten hold about 30%. The sequences come from PBMCs, collected before TCRalphabeta/CD19-depleted stem cell transplant. The receptors come from a child younger than two with acute myeloid leukemia, due to receive a stem cell transplant.

Ten or more counts support this clonotype. The rearrangement joins TRBV9 to TRBJ1-3; no clear D gene. The CDR3 spans 14 residues. The V and J ends lost 0 bases and 4 bases respectively, with 8 bases between them. Germline lookup yields CDR1 SGDLS and CDR2 YYNGEE. CDR3 nucleotide sequence: TGTGCCAGCAGCGTAGCGTGGGCGGGAAACACCATATATTTT. Amino acid sequence: CASSVAWAGNTIYF.

At least ten counts were recorded for this clonotype. The V call is TRBV5-1, the J call TRBJ2-3, with D tentatively TRBD1 (6 bases). Trimming pared 4 bases from V and 5 bases from J, leaving 20 bases between. CDR1 and CDR2 from the germline V gene are SGHRS and YFSETQ. CDR3 length: 16 amino acids. CDR3 residues: CASSPQGSKHVDTQYF. The CDR3 nucleotides read TGCGCCAGCAGCCCCCAGGGGAGTAAGCACGTAGATACGCAGTATTTT.

Ten or more counts support this clonotype. The chain recombines TRBV4-1 with TRBJ2-1; the D gene could be TRBD1 or TRBD2 (5 bases each). The germline V gene encodes CDR1 MGHRA and CDR2 YSYEKL. The CDR3 is made up of 15 amino acids. Trimming removed 5 bases at V and 3 bases at J, with 14 bases between. CDR3 bases: TGCGCCAGCAGCGCCGGGACCACCTTCTACAATGAGCAGTTCTTC. Amino acid sequence: CASSAGTTFYNEQFF.

This clonotype was recorded at least ten times. The genes are TRBV20-1 and TRBJ2-2; D not certain. V was trimmed by 2 bases and J by 5 bases, leaving 15 bases between them. CDR3 length: 15 amino acids. CDR1 is DFQATT and CDR2 is SNEGSKA in the germline V gene (reference sequence). The DNA for the CDR3 is TGCAGTGCTAGACCTGACAAGCCGTGGACCGGGGAGCTGTTTTTT. Protein: CSARPDKPWTGELFF.